The 14 T cell receptor beta chains below all came from one sample that was sequenced in a study of T cells in Graves' hyperthyroidism and ophthalmopathy. Amplification yielded TCR beta CDR3 regions, with RNA transcripts as the source. A set of HTBI primers served as the primers for a first-round RT-PCR of the TCR CDR3. TCRdb itself ran the multiplex PCR reads through MiXCR, one entry per CDR3 protein. The sample shows 250,000 to 300,000 distinct CDR3 sequences, roughly an eighth of them seen only once. Sequencing input: blood. The receptors stem from a woman aged 40 to 49 with Graves' hyperthyroidism.

V gene TRBV3-1 combines with J gene TRBJ1-4, with D possibly TRBD1 on 6 matching bases. Germline V gene sequence: CDR1 LGHDT, CDR2 YNNKEL (reference sequence). V shed 2 bases and J shed 0 bases, with 7 bases lying between them. CDR3 length equals 15 residues. CDR3 coding DNA: TGTGCCAGCAGCCAACAGGGGACAACTAATGAAAAACTGTTTTTT. Translation: CASSQQGTTNEKLFF.

This clonotype appeared many times. The rearrangement links TRBV3-1 to TRBJ2-5; TRBD1 agrees at 7 bases. The CDR3 runs to 14 residues. Germline V gene lookup returns CDR1 LGHDT and CDR2 YNNKEL (reference sequence). V was pared by 6 bases and J by 1 base, with 5 bases of the junction left unmatched. The CDR3 loop is CASSLQGTQETQYF. CDR3 sequence (DNA): TGTGCCAGCAGTCTACAGGGGACCCAAGAGACCCAGTACTTC.

This clonotype was seen ten or more times. V gene TRBV29-1 combines with J gene TRBJ2-1; D may be TRBD2 (7 bases). V was pared by 1 base and J by 4 bases, with 17 bases between. The CDR3 length is 16 residues. From germline, CDR1 is SQVTM and CDR2 ANQGSEA. CDR3 nucleotides: TGCAGCGTTGAAGCGGGGGCGGGGGCAAAGTACAATGAGCAGTTCTTC. Translated: CSVEAGAGAKYNEQFF.

In its sample, this clonotype was seen many times. The V gene is TRBV29-1, the J gene TRBJ1-3, with TRBD1 identical over 8 bases. This CDR3 is built from 12 residues. The germline V gene has CDR1 SQVTM and CDR2 ANQGSEA. V lost 6 bases, J lost 4 bases, and 2 bases stayed unmatched. For the CDR3, the DNA is TGCAGCGTGGGACAGGCAGGAAACACCATATATTTT. Amino acid sequence: CSVGQAGNTIYF.

The rearrangement links TRBV11-3 to TRBJ2-5; TRBD2 is a possible D gene (6 bases). With 5 bases removed from V and 4 bases from J, the gap between germline ends came to 14 bases. The length of the CDR3 is 14 residues. CDR1 SGHNT and CDR2 YENEEA come from the germline V gene. In DNA, the CDR3 is TGTGCCAGCAGCGCCGGGAGTGGGGGAGAGACCCAGTACTTC. Its translation is CASSAGSGGETQYF.

This clonotype was seen more than once but under ten times. The chain carries TRBV4-1 and TRBJ1-4; D is perhaps TRBD1 (6 bases). The germline V gene encodes CDR1 MGHRA and CDR2 YSYEKL. The V end lost 5 bases, the J end lost 6 bases, and 13 bases lay between the germline ends. The CDR3 runs to 14 residues. The CDR3 bases are TGCGCCAGCAGCTCCGTCGAGGGGGATGAAAAACTGTTTTTT. Translated, it gives CASSSVEGDEKLFF.

The sample holds a few counts of this clonotype. The rearrangement joins TRBV25-1 to TRBJ1-1; perhaps TRBD1 as D (6 bases). Germline-derived CDR1 and CDR2 are MGHDK and SYGVNS. The CDR3 contains 12 residues. With 7 bases removed from V and 5 bases from J, the gap between germline ends came to 11 bases. The DNA for the CDR3 is TGTGCCAGCAATACAGGGAGGACTGAAGCTTTCTTT. As protein: CASNTGRTEAFF.

The genes are TRBV20-1 and TRBJ2-1; 11 positions match TRBD2. J was trimmed by 8 bases and V by 0 bases; bases with no gene match: 12. This CDR3 region has 17 residues. CDR1 and CDR2 (germline): DFQATT, SNEGSKA (reference sequence). CDR3 loop: CSARDLATSGSFDEQFF. The CDR3 bases are TGCAGTGCTAGAGATCTAGCAACTAGCGGGAGTTTCGATGAGCAGTTCTTC.

The rearrangement uses TRBV7-9 and TRBJ2-2, with D uncertain. The CDR3 spans 13 residues. Per germline, CDR1 SEHNR and CDR2 FQNEAQ (reference sequence). The V and J ends lost 2 bases and 9 bases respectively, with 10 bases between them. This CDR3 reads CASSLNSGRELFF. The CDR3 region has the DNA TGTGCCAGCAGCTTAAATTCCGGCCGGGAGCTGTTTTTT.

This clonotype was detected ten times or more. The genes are TRBV28 and TRBJ2-7, with D possibly TRBD1 on 5 matching bases. CDR1 and CDR2 from the germline V gene are MDHEN and SYDVKM. Trimming took off 2 bases at V and 0 bases at J, with 14 bases between the two ends. The CDR3 covers 16 residues. CDR3 DNA: TGTGCCAGCAGTTTACCCAGGGTGCCCACCTCCTACGAGCAGTACTTC. Encoded protein: CASSLPRVPTSYEQYF.

This clonotype was observed a handful of times. With a much larger clone just one base away, this may be a read error. The chain carries TRBV6-2 or TRBV6-3 and TRBJ1-2; no firm D call. CDR1 and CDR2 (germline): MNHEY, SVGEGT. This CDR3 has 10 amino acids. V shed 6 bases and J shed 9 bases, with 8 bases lying between them. CDR3 bases: TGTGCCAGCAGATCGGGTAGCTACACCTTC. Translation: CASRSGSYTF.

This clonotype was detected ten times or more. The V gene is TRBV10-3, the J gene TRBJ2-5; the match to TRBD2 covers 15 bases. The CDR3 is 18 residues long. V lost 2 bases, J lost 4 bases, and 8 bases stayed unmatched. Germline V gene sequence: CDR1 ENHRY, CDR2 SYGVKD. The CDR3 spells CAISERGLAGGGRETQYF. CDR3 nucleotides: TGTGCCATCAGTGAGCGGGGACTAGCGGGAGGAGGCAGAGAGACCCAGTACTTC.

The table lists this clonotype with many counts. V is TRBV28 and J is TRBJ1-6; 9 nucleotides line up with TRBD1. From germline, CDR1 is MDHEN and CDR2 SYDVKM. The CDR3 runs to 16 residues. J lost 0 bases, V lost 3 bases, and 0 bases had no gene match. CDR3 sequence: CASSLTGGSYNSPLHF. Written as DNA, the CDR3 is TGTGCCAGCAGTTTGACAGGGGGCTCCTATAATTCACCCCTCCACTTT.

This clonotype was seen repeatedly, ten times or more. The V gene is TRBV6-1, the J gene TRBJ2-7; no definite D call. The CDR3 totals 12 residues. Deletions cut 10 bases from V and 2 bases from J, with 12 bases between. Germline CDR1 is MNHNS and CDR2 is SASEGT. As DNA, the CDR3 is TGTGCCACTACGGGCGGAACCTACGAGCAGTACTTC. Protein product: CATTGGTYEQYF.